In this sample, the clone carrying this TCR beta chain turned up once. TCRdb re-derived calls from the 5' RACE reads in MiXCR, one entry per CDR3 protein. Of about 570,000 distinct CDR3 sequences listed, 9.6% were seen once; the top ten hold roughly 3%. CDR1 and CDR2 from the germline V gene are SGHAT and FQNNGV. CDR3 size: 15 residues. Trimming took off 5 bases at V and 1 base at J, with 15 bases between the two ends. This entry comes from a study of identical twins. This sample also belongs to another study, concerning yellow fever vaccine responses in identical twins.

Sequenced: PBMCs. This chain uses TRBV11-2 with TRBJ2-7; D remains unclear. The source of this sequence is a woman aged 18 to 35 in good health. CDR3 DNA sequence: TGTGCCAGCAGCCCAGAGCTTGGGGATTCCTACGAGCAGTACTTC. As protein: CASSPELGDSYEQYF.